These 10 T cell receptor beta chains share one sample of origin, sequenced in a study of blood T cell repertoires in COVID-19. Clones were read by immunoSEQ multiplex PCR, and TCRdb kept only the in-frame ones, dropping some. The table records 150,000 to 200,000 clones, around 81% of them present only once. The specimen sequenced was peripheral blood. The receptors derive from a woman over 75 with COVID-19, enrolled during active disease.

The chain has TRBV6-2 or TRBV6-3 and TRBJ2-3, with TRBD2 identical over 9 bases. Germline trimming cut 2 bases from V and 2 bases from J; bases unmatched to any gene: 2. The length of the CDR3 is 15 residues. Germline assignment: CDR1 MNHEY and CDR2 SVGEGT. In DNA, the CDR3 is TGTGCCAGCAGTTACGGGACTAGCCCCACAGATACGCAGTATTTT. As protein: CASSYGTSPTDTQYF.

This clone was counted a few times. The chain carries TRBV5-1 and TRBJ1-6, with D maybe TRBD1 (6 bases). The germline CDR1 and CDR2 sequences are SGHRS and YFSETQ. The CDR3 contains 14 residues. Trimming stripped 6 bases from V and 8 bases from J, with 15 bases between. The DNA of the CDR3 is TGCGCCAGCACCTCAGGGGTTTCTTATTCACCCCTCCACTTT. This gives the protein CASTSGVSYSPLHF.

The chain has TRBV5-1 and TRBJ2-5; 8 bases are a match to TRBD2. Germline CDR1 and CDR2: SGHRS and YFSETQ. CDR3 length equals 14 residues. V dropped 3 bases and J dropped 3; count of bases not matched to a gene: 4. CDR3: CASSSGTRKETQYF. Written as DNA, the CDR3 is TGCGCCAGCAGCTCGGGGACTAGAAAAGAGACCCAGTACTTC.

This chain uses TRBV7-6 with TRBJ2-1; D is perhaps TRBD2 (6 bases). The V gene lost 5 bases and the J gene lost 5 bases, with 16 bases spanning the gap. CDR1 and CDR2 from the germline V gene are SGHVS and FNYEAQ. The CDR3 consists of 15 residues. CDR3 coding DNA: TGTGCCAGCAGCAACACTGGGGGGAGGCACAATGAGCAGTTCTTC. Translating it yields CASSNTGGRHNEQFF.

This chain links TRBV15 with TRBJ2-3; maybe TRBD1 (5 bases). The germline V gene encodes CDR1 LNHNV and CDR2 YYDKDF (reference sequence). Trimming shortened V by 1 base and J by 6 bases, and 8 bases separated the two germline ends. This CDR3 is 13 amino acids long. The CDR3 region is CATSRVKGDTQYF. The DNA of the CDR3 is TGTGCCACCAGCAGAGTAAAGGGGGATACGCAGTATTTT.

J is TRBJ1-2 and V is TRBV11-3; 8 positions agree with TRBD1. Germline CDR1 is SGHNT and CDR2 is YENEEA. The V gene end was trimmed by 1 base and the J gene end by 4 bases; junction bases not matched to a gene: 5. The CDR3 sequence is 15 residues long. The CDR3: CASSLVPGGAYGYTF. The CDR3 DNA reads TGTGCCAGCAGCTTAGTTCCAGGGGGCGCCTATGGCTACACCTTC.

V and J are TRBV5-4 and TRBJ2-5, with a tentative D call TRBD1 (6 bases). Germline CDR1 is SGHNT and CDR2 is YYREEE (reference sequence). The V and J ends lost 5 bases and 5 bases respectively, with 16 bases between them. This CDR3 is 14 amino acids long. The CDR3: CASRSTGTRETQYF. As DNA, the CDR3 is TGTGCCAGCAGAAGCACCGGGACAAGGGAGACCCAGTACTTC.

The CDR3 reads CASSPGLAGGSTDTQYF. The CDR3, as DNA: TGTGCCAGCAGCCCGGGACTAGCGGGAGGAAGCACAGATACGCAGTATTTT. J is TRBJ2-3 and V is TRBV7-9; TRBD2 matches at 15 bases. Trimming took 5 bases from V and 0 from J; bases not matched to a gene: 3. The germline V gene has CDR1 SEHNR and CDR2 FQNEAQ (reference sequence). This CDR3 spans 17 amino acids.

This chain connects TRBV6-5 to TRBJ2-2, with 7 bases fitting TRBD1. Germline values: CDR1 MNHEY, CDR2 SVGAGI. CDR3 size: 11 residues. The CDR3 reads CGATGIGELFF. The DNA for the CDR3 is TGTGGAGCGACAGGGATCGGGGAGCTGTTTTTT.

The chain joins TRBV28 to TRBJ2-7; 7 positions agree with TRBD2. CDR3 size: 17 residues. From germline, CDR1 is MDHEN and CDR2 SYDVKM. The trim removed 4 bases at V and 0 bases at J, leaving 12 bases unmatched. CDR3 bases: TGTGCCAGCAGTTCCACACGACTAGCCGAAAGCTCCTACGAGCAGTACTTC. This codes for CASSSTRLAESSYEQYF.